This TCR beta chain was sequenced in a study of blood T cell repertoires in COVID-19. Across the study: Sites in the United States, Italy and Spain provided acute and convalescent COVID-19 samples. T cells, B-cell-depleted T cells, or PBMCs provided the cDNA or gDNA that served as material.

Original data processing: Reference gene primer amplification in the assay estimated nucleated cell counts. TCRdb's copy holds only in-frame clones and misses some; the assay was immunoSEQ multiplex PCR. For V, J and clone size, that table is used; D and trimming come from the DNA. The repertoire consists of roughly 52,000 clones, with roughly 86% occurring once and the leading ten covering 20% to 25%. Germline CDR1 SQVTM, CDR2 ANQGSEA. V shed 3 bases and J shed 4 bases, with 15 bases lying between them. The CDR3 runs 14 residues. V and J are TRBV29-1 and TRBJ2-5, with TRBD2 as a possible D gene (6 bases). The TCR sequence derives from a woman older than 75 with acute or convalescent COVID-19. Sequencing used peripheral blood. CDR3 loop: CSVDGDRGGETQYF. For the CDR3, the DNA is TGCAGCGTTGACGGGGATCGGGGAGGAGAGACCCAGTACTTC.